The 16 T cell receptor beta chains in this list originate from one sample, sequenced in a study of blood T cell repertoires in COVID-19. The method was immunoSEQ multiplex PCR; TCRdb's version includes in-frame clones alone and lacks a portion of them. Of more than 85,000 clones in the sample, 85% were seen once. Sequenced: peripheral blood. Every receptor here comes from a man in his fifties or sixties with acute or convalescent COVID-19.

This sequence joins TRBV4-2 and TRBJ2-7; 10 bases are shared with TRBD1. The CDR3 length is 16 residues. Germline V gene data show CDR1 as LGHNA and CDR2 as YNFKEQ. V was clipped by 1 base and J by 5 bases; unmatched bases: 8. CDR3 region: CASSQARDRGTHEQYF. DNA of the CDR3: TGTGCCAGCAGCCAAGCCCGGGACAGGGGAACCCACGAGCAGTACTTC.

The rearrangement joins TRBV14 to TRBJ1-2; tentative D call: TRBD1 (6 bases). This CDR3 is 14 amino acids long. From germline, CDR1 is SGHDN and CDR2 FVKESK. V lost 1 base to trimming and J lost 2 bases, with 8 bases between them. CDR3 DNA: TGTGCCAGCAGCCAAGCAGGGGCGAACTATGGCTACACCTTC. Protein sequence: CASSQAGANYGYTF.

The chain employs TRBV7-9 and TRBJ1-6; perhaps TRBD1 as D (6 bases). V shed 4 bases and J shed 8 bases, with 15 bases lying between them. Germline CDR1 reads SEHNR; CDR2 reads FQNEAQ (reference sequence). The CDR3 has 15 amino acids. The CDR3 DNA follows: TGTGCCAGCAGCTCGAAACAGGGAGTCCATTCACCCCTCCACTTT. Protein: CASSSKQGVHSPLHF.

The rearrangement joins TRBV19 to TRBJ2-1; 8 bases are shared with TRBD2. Germline CDR1 and CDR2: LNHDA and SQIVND (reference sequence). V trimming: 1 base; J trimming: 1 base; junction bases outside the gene matches: 6. This CDR3 is built from 17 residues. The CDR3 here is CASSIVRSSGSYNEQFF. Written as DNA, the CDR3 is TGTGCCAGTAGTATAGTCCGGTCTAGCGGGTCCTACAATGAGCAGTTCTTC.

J is TRBJ2-7 and V is TRBV7-3; TRBD2 matches 7 bases. Germline CDR1 SGHTA, CDR2 FQGTGA. This CDR3 has 16 residues. V trimming: 5 bases; J trimming: 5 bases; junction bases outside the gene matches: 15. The DNA for the CDR3 is TGTGCCAGCAGCCTGTATGGAAGGGAGGGTCTGCACGAGCAGTACTTC. Its translation is CASSLYGREGLHEQYF.

The CDR3 region has the DNA TGTGCCAGCAGCCAAGCGCGGATTCAGTTCTTC. Translation: CASSQARIQFF. The chain links TRBV3-1 (or the pseudogene TRBV3-2) to TRBJ2-1, with D unclear. CDR1 and CDR2 (germline): LGHDT, YNNKEL (reference sequence). V lost 1 base and J 13 bases, leaving 8 bases between the germline ends. This CDR3 comprises 11 residues.

The CDR3 protein is CASSWAGNTGELFF. The DNA of the CDR3 is TGTGCCAGCAGCTGGGCAGGGAACACCGGGGAGCTGTTTTTT. V usage is TRBV9 and J usage is TRBJ2-2, with D uncertain. V was pared by 4 bases and J by 1 base, with 8 bases between. The germline CDR1 and CDR2 sequences are SGDLS and YYNGEE. The CDR3 runs 14 residues.

The count of this clone is one. J is TRBJ1-5 and V is TRBV3-1 (or the pseudogene TRBV3-2); D is uncertain. V was cut by 5 bases and J by 3 bases, with 5 bases left in between. Germline V lookup: CDR1 LGHDT, CDR2 YNNKEL (reference sequence). The CDR3 runs 12 residues. The CDR3 coding sequence is TGTGCCAGCAGCGAGGACAATCAGCCCCAGCATTTT. Residues: CASSEDNQPQHF.

This clone has only one observation. The rearrangement uses TRBV27 and TRBJ2-5; D might be TRBD2 (6 bases). The germline gives CDR1 MNHEY, CDR2 SMNVEV (reference sequence). The CDR3 loop spans 14 amino acids. Between the trimmed V and J ends, which lost 8 bases and 5 bases, there was a span of 18 bases. CDR3 region: CASREPGVGETQYF. CDR3 sequence (DNA): TGTGCCAGCCGTGAACCGGGAGTAGGGGAGACCCAGTACTTC.

The chain is built from TRBV18 and TRBJ2-5; 10 bases agree with TRBD2. Per germline, CDR1 KGHSH and CDR2 LQKENI. The length of the CDR3 is 15 residues. V was clipped by 6 bases and J by 1 base; unmatched bases: 5. The CDR3 sequence: CASSLAGGVQETQYF. The CDR3 nucleotides read TGTGCCAGCTCTTTAGCGGGGGGCGTCCAAGAGACCCAGTACTTC.

This clone has just a few counts. The chain links TRBV7-8 to TRBJ1-2; 11 bases align to TRBD1. CDR3 length: 17 amino acids. J was trimmed by 5 bases and V by 4 bases; bases with no gene match: 12. Germline V CDR1 and CDR2: SGHVS, FQNEAQ. The CDR3 sequence is CASSSPDRGPRMYGYTF. The CDR3 bases are TGTGCCAGCAGCTCCCCGGACAGGGGGCCTAGGATGTATGGCTACACCTTC.

The rearrangement uses TRBV5-7 and TRBJ2-7; 7 nucleotides match TRBD1. TRBV5-7 is known as an ORF, though its function is uncertain. Trimming at V came to 0 bases and at J to 5 bases, leaving 5 bases not matched to a gene. The CDR3 loop spans 14 amino acids. Here the CDR3 reads CASSLGQGPDEQYF. In DNA, the CDR3 is TGTGCCAGCAGCTTGGGACAGGGACCCGACGAGCAGTACTTC.

The genes are TRBV10-3 and TRBJ2-1, with a possible D match to TRBD2 (6 bases). V shed 3 bases and J shed 4 bases, with 13 bases lying between them. Germline V gives CDR1 ENHRY, CDR2 SYGVKD. The CDR3 runs 15 residues. The CDR3 region is CAISELAPLYNEQFF. The DNA of the CDR3 is TGTGCCATCAGTGAACTAGCTCCTCTTTACAATGAGCAGTTCTTC.

V is TRBV4-2 and J is TRBJ2-7, with TRBD1 identical over 7 bases. With 0 bases clipped from V and 3 bases from J, the junction kept 2 bases outside the gene matches. This CDR3 is 14 amino acids long. CDR1 and CDR2 from the germline V gene are LGHNA and YNFKEQ. CDR3 in amino acids: CASSQEDRVYEQYF. In DNA, the CDR3 is TGTGCCAGCAGCCAAGAAGACAGGGTCTACGAGCAGTACTTC.

The V and J genes are TRBV25-1 and TRBJ1-6, with TRBD1 matching over 9 bases. The CDR3 has 13 residues. J lost 10 bases, V lost 8 bases, and 6 bases had no gene match. The germline V gene has CDR1 MGHDK and CDR2 SYGVNS. Here the CDR3 reads CASQGQGNSPLHF. The CDR3 DNA reads TGTGCCAGCCAAGGACAGGGGAACTCACCCCTCCACTTT.

The J gene is TRBJ1-2, the V gene TRBV5-4; tentatively, D is TRBD1 (5 bases). The CDR3 loop spans 14 amino acids. V shed 2 bases and J shed 0 bases, with 8 bases lying between them. Germline V CDR1 and CDR2: SGHNT, YYREEE (reference sequence). The CDR3 sequence: CASSFAGTNYGYTF. In DNA form, the CDR3 reads TGTGCCAGCAGCTTCGCAGGGACTAACTATGGCTACACCTTC. Full variable domain (outside the CDR3, taken from reference TRBV5-4 and TRBJ1-2): ETGVTQSPTHLIKTRGQQVTLRCSSQSGHNTVSWYQQALGQGPQFIFQYYREEENGRGNFPPRFSGLQFPNYSSELNVNALELDDSALYLCASSFAGTNYGYTFGSGTRLTVV.